The clone carrying this T cell receptor beta chain was recorded many times. What it recognizes is unknown. Construction of the TCR beta libraries employed iRepertoire HTBI primers in conjunction with Arm-PCR of CDR3 regions. TCRdb processed the multiplex PCR reads anew with MiXCR; each CDR3 protein has one entry. The sample has 520,000 or so distinct CDR3 sequences, more than 10% seen once. This sample was taken from a study of regulatory T cells in long-lasting Graves disease. Study at large: Duration of antithyroid drug therapy among newly diagnosed Graves' patients was under 3 months.

General observations from the study: Those with persistent disease had in common more public clonotypes (fewer than 3,000) than new patients (roughly 1,000). Under persistent disease, TRBV28, TRBJ1-2 and TRBJ2-5 were used preferentially.

The germline V gene encodes CDR1 SGHVS and CDR2 FQNEAQ. V gave up 2 bases and J gave up 6 bases, with 10 bases separating them. This CDR3 comprises 13 residues. The time point is: newly diagnosed GD, antithyroid drugs for less than 3 months. PBMC-extracted RNA yielded the TCR library. These sequences were also reported in another study, on T cells in Graves' hyperthyroidism and ophthalmopathy. That study reports: Patients aged 18 to 65 had newly diagnosed hyperthyroidism of under 2 months' duration.

The sample here was peripheral blood mononuclear cells (PBMCs), taken at new diagnosis, from a patient treated with antithyroid drugs. The sequence was collected from a woman in her 30s with Graves disease. V and J are TRBV7-8 and TRBJ1-1, with D unclear. This chain's CDR3 is CASSLLRNAEAFF. The CDR3 nucleotides read TGTGCCAGCAGCTTATTACGTAACGCTGAAGCTTTCTTT.